This T cell receptor (beta chain) was captured by sequencing in a study of T cells in Graves' hyperthyroidism and ophthalmopathy. The V end was cut by 5 bases, the J end by 0 bases, with 10 bases between. From germline, CDR1 is SGHVS and CDR2 FQNEAQ. This CDR3 is built from 14 residues. There were TCR beta CDR3 regions amplified from RNA transcripts. The TCR CDR3 was amplified in a first-round RT-PCR using the HTBI primer set. One entry per CDR3 protein results from TCRdb running MiXCR on the multiplex PCR reads. The table lists around 340,000 distinct CDR3 sequences, about 20% of them singletons. The gene calls are TRBV7-8 and TRBJ1-2; tentative D call: TRBD1 (5 bases). Sample: blood. The TCR was taken from a woman between 50 and 59 years old with Graves' hyperthyroidism. The CDR3 is CASSGRAANYGYTF. DNA of the CDR3: TGTGCCAGCAGCGGCAGGGCAGCTAACTATGGCTACACCTTC.